The 8 T cell receptor beta chains given below trace back to one sample, sequenced in a study of technical replicates of blood from a handful of donors. Only in-frame clones appear in the TCRdb table, and some are missing; sequencing was by immunoSEQ multiplex PCR. The repertoire holds more than 70,000 clones, with roughly 96% as singletons. Sample: T cells isolated from PBMCs. The origin of the receptors is a human donor in good health.

The chain links TRBV15 to TRBJ1-5; D is ambiguous. The CDR3 covers 15 residues. The germline CDR1 and CDR2 sequences are LNHNV and YYDKDF (reference sequence). V was trimmed by 5 bases and J by 0 bases, leaving 11 bases between them. CDR3 sequence: CATSESSYSNQPQHF. The CDR3 nucleotides read TGTGCCACCAGCGAGTCAAGTTATAGCAATCAGCCCCAGCATTTT.

V is TRBV6-1 and J is TRBJ2-5; D gene unclear. V lost 2 bases and J 2 bases, leaving 6 bases between the germline ends. The CDR3 covers 13 residues. In germline, CDR1 is MNHNS, CDR2 SASEGT. CDR3 sequence (DNA): TGTGCCAGCAGTGAAATATCGCAAGAGACCCAGTACTTC. Translated, it gives CASSEISQETQYF.

The gene calls are TRBV11-3 and TRBJ2-2; D not resolved. CDR1 is SGHNT and CDR2 is YENEEA in the germline V gene. The CDR3 runs 12 residues. V gave up 4 bases and J gave up 4 bases, with 4 bases separating them. The CDR3 here is CASSSITGELFF. Here the CDR3 DNA reads TGTGCCAGCAGCTCCATCACCGGGGAGCTGTTTTTT.

The chain has TRBV7-6 and TRBJ2-7, with D possibly matching TRBD1 (6 bases). The V gene's germline CDR1 is SGHVS and CDR2 FNYEAQ. V was trimmed by 5 bases and J by 2 bases, leaving 16 bases between them. The CDR3 totals 15 residues. CDR3: CASSPGQGWTYEQYF. The CDR3 nucleotides read TGTGCCAGCAGCCCCGGGCAGGGGTGGACCTACGAGCAGTACTTC.

V usage is TRBV6-1 and J usage is TRBJ2-1; 9 bases line up with TRBD2. V gave up 3 bases and J gave up 13 bases; unmatched junction bases: 7. Germline V gene sequence: CDR1 MNHNS, CDR2 SASEGT. CDR3 size: 13 residues. The CDR3 DNA follows: TGTGCCAGCAGTGAGAGGCTAGCGGGGCTTCAGTTCTTC. Translated: CASSERLAGLQFF.

The table lists this clone with a count of one. J is TRBJ1-5 and V is TRBV19, with D unresolved. The V end lost 5 bases, the J end lost 0 bases, and 23 bases lay between the germline ends. This CDR3 has 19 amino acids. Germline values: CDR1 LNHDA, CDR2 SQIVND (reference sequence). The CDR3 spells CASSREVAAYQFSNQPQHF. CDR3 nucleotide sequence: TGTGCCAGTAGTCGAGAGGTGGCAGCATACCAATTTAGCAATCAGCCCCAGCATTTT.

This clone has a single count. V usage is TRBV19 and J usage is TRBJ1-2; D may be TRBD1 (5 bases). V shed 4 bases and J shed 0 bases, with 18 bases lying between them. Germline values: CDR1 LNHDA, CDR2 SQIVND (reference sequence). CDR3 length: 17 residues. CDR3 amino acids: CASSTQGELPANYGYTF. DNA for the CDR3: TGTGCCAGTAGTACCCAAGGGGAACTCCCAGCTAACTATGGCTACACCTTC.

The chain links TRBV19 to TRBJ1-3, with D perhaps matching TRBD1 (5 bases). Trimming stripped 3 bases from V and 4 bases from J, with 13 bases between. The CDR3 extends over 15 amino acids. Germline values: CDR1 LNHDA, CDR2 SQIVND (reference sequence). The CDR3 DNA reads TGTGCCAGTAGTATTGAGACAGTTAGGGGAAACACCATATATTTT. Amino acid sequence: CASSIETVRGNTIYF.